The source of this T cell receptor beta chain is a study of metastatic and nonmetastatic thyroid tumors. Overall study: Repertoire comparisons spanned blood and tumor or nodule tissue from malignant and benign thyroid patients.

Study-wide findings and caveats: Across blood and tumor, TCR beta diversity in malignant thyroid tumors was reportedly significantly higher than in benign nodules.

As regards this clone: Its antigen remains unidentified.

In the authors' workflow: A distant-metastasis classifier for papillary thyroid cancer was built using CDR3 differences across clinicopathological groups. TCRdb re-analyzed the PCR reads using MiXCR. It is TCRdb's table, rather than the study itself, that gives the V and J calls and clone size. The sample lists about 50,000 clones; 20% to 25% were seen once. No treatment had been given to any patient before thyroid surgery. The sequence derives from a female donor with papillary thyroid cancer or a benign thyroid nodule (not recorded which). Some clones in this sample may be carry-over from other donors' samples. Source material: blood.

The CDR3 nucleotides read TGCGCCAGCAGCCAAGATCGGTACAGGGTGAACTATGGCTACACCTTC. Translation: CASSQDRYRVNYGYTF. The chain employs TRBV4-1 and TRBJ1-2, with D maybe TRBD1 (6 bases). V shed 0 bases and J shed 2 bases, with 13 bases lying between them. The germline gives CDR1 MGHRA, CDR2 YSYEKL. The CDR3 covers 16 residues.